This TCR beta chain was identified during a study of technical replicates of blood from a few donors. This clone was detected a few times. Relative to the germline gene, one junction end is altered; a read error may explain this. Generated by immunoSEQ multiplex PCR, the TCRdb table keeps only in-frame clones and is missing some. The sample consists of 65,000 to 85,000 clones, 94% of them appearing once. This CDR3 region has 13 residues. Germline V CDR1 and CDR2: LNHDA, SQIVND (reference sequence). The origin of this receptor is a human donor in good health. This chain uses TRBV19 with TRBJ2-5; perhaps TRBD2 as D (7 bases). Sequencing was done on a sample of T cells isolated from PBMCs. CDR3 bases: TGTGCCAGTAGTATAACGGGGGGCGGGGTGACCCACTTC. Encoded protein: CASSITGGGVTHF.